This TCR beta chain comes out of a study of early T cells in non-severe SARS-CoV-2 infection. Whole-study context: Chains were unpaired, as sequencing was done on bulk RNA from unsorted whole blood.

Tagging with unique molecular identifiers was applied to individual cDNA molecules. One entry per CDR3 protein, called by TCRdb with MiXCR from the 5' RACE reads. The table records some 67,000 distinct CDR3 sequences, approximately 9.1% of them present only once. Study results and limitations: Clonotype matching in VDJdb favored anti-spike CD8 responses and did not capture private and CD4 specificities.

Between the trimmed V and J ends, which lost 0 bases and 2 bases, there was a span of 9 bases. Germline V gene sequence: CDR1 SGHRS, CDR2 YFSETQ. This CDR3 contains 15 residues. In its sample, this clonotype was seen a few times. Its antigen is unidentified. This sequence was found in an adult who was a healthcare worker with PCR-confirmed SARS-CoV-2 infection or an uninfected control (not recorded which). The rearrangement links TRBV5-1 to TRBJ1-5, with D maybe TRBD1 (6 bases). The sample was whole blood, taken at baseline. The CDR3 sequence: CASSLDSGGNQPQHF. CDR3 sequence (DNA): TGCGCCAGCAGCTTGGACTCAGGGGGCAATCAGCCCCAGCATTTT.